This T cell receptor beta chain stems from a study of T-cell reconstitution after alpha-beta-depleted transplantation in children. Molecular barcoding with unique molecular identifiers was used for the TCRbeta library. TCRdb re-called the PCR reads through MiXCR, storing one row per CDR3 protein. The sample lists some 400,000 distinct CDR3 sequences; just over 20% were seen once. This CDR3 region has 21 residues. Per germline, CDR1 LNHNV and CDR2 YYDKDF (reference sequence). Unmatched junction bases numbered 17, after V lost 0 bases and J lost 0 bases. The sequenced sample was PBMCs from the stem cell graft donor, obtained from the stem cell graft. The V gene is TRBV15, the J gene TRBJ2-4; 7 bases are a match to TRBD1. This receptor was identified in a human donor who donated a stem cell graft to a child with acute myeloid leukemia. CDR3 bases: TGTGCCACCAGCAGAGATCGACCGGGACAGCTAGGCCCTCTAGCCAAAAACATTCAGTACTTC. Translated: CATSRDRPGQLGPLAKNIQYF.